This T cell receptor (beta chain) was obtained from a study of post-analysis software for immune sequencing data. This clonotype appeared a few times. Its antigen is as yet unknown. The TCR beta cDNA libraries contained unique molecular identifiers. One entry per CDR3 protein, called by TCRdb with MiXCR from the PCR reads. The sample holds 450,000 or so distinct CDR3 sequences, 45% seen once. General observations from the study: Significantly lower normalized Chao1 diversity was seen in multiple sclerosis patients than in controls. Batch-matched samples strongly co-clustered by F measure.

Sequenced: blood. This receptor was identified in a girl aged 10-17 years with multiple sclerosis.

The CDR3 loop is CASSPTNQGYNEQFF. CDR3 DNA sequence: TGTGCCAGCAGCCCGACTAATCAGGGGTACAATGAGCAGTTCTTC. The chain uses TRBV6-2 or TRBV6-3 and TRBJ2-1; a weak D match, TRBD1 (6 bases). The germline V gene encodes CDR1 MNHEY and CDR2 SVGEGT. The length of the CDR3 is 15 residues. V was pared by 6 bases and J by 4 bases, with 16 bases between.